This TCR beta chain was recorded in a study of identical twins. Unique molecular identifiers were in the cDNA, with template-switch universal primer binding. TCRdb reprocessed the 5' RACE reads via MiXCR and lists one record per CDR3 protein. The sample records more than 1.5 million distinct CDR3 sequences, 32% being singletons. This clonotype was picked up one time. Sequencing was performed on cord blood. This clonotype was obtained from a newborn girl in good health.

The CDR3 sequence is CSARDRPDRVRDQPQHF. DNA of the CDR3: TGCAGTGCTAGAGATCGGCCCGACAGGGTGAGGGATCAGCCCCAGCATTTT. The V and J genes are TRBV20-1 and TRBJ1-5; 7 bases are a match to TRBD1. CDR1 is DFQATT, CDR2 SNEGSKA, per germline (reference sequence). V shed 0 bases, J shed 5 bases, and the junction held 13 bases outside the gene matches. The length of the CDR3 is 17 residues.